The 25 T cell receptor beta chains below were found in one sample sequenced in a study of blood T cells in healthy people across ages. Together with a sample-barcoded 5' primer, a J-beta primer mix was included in a second PCR lasting about 6 to 11 cycles. TCRdb re-derived calls from the 5' RACE reads in MiXCR, one entry per CDR3 protein. The sample holds about 840,000 distinct CDR3 sequences; 25% to 30% are singletons and the top ten take about a tenth. This sample was shared with a second study, whose subject was T cells of mothers and their children.

Sequenced input: blood. Receptor source: a woman aged 40 to 50 in good health.

In this sample, this clonotype turned up a few times. The junction and the germline gene differ at one end; a read error may be behind it. The chain has TRBV20-1 and TRBJ2-4; D is undetermined. Germline V gene lookup returns CDR1 DFQATT and CDR2 SNEGSKA (reference sequence). The CDR3 contains 13 residues. Written as DNA, the CDR3 is TGCGGTGCTAGGTTGGGGACCAAAAACATTCAGTACTTC. It specifies CGARLGTKNIQYF.

This clonotype was seen at least ten times. This chain links TRBV3-1 with TRBJ2-1; TRBD2 aligns across 10 bases. The CDR3 covers 16 residues. Trimming at V came to 1 base and at J to 4 bases, leaving 4 bases not matched to a gene. Germline V gene lookup returns CDR1 LGHDT and CDR2 YNNKEL (reference sequence). CDR3 sequence (DNA): TGTGCCAGCAGCCAAGGGACTAGCGGTGCGTACAATGAGCAGTTCTTC. This gives the protein CASSQGTSGAYNEQFF.

J is TRBJ2-4 and V is TRBV4-3; D possibly corresponds to TRBD2 (5 bases). Trimming shortened V by 0 bases and J by 7 bases, and 13 bases separated the two germline ends. This CDR3 region has 15 residues. The germline CDR1 and CDR2 sequences are LGHNA and YSLEER. CDR3 region: CASSQDSGNRNIQYF. DNA for the CDR3: TGCGCCAGCAGCCAAGATTCCGGGAATCGTAACATTCAGTACTTC.

This clonotype was detected a few times. The chain is built from TRBV19 and TRBJ2-7; D unresolved. The CDR3 has 13 amino acids. V lost 5 bases, J lost 5 bases, and 13 bases lay in between. Germline CDR1 reads LNHDA; CDR2 reads SQIVND (reference sequence). The CDR3 region has the DNA TGTGCCAGTAGTCCCTCTTGGCTCCACGAGCAGTACTTC. Protein sequence: CASSPSWLHEQYF.

A few counts support this clonotype. Written as DNA, the CDR3 is TGTGCCGCAGGCCGGGGTTTGGAGACCCAGTACTTC. Its protein product is CAAGRGLETQYF. This sequence joins TRBV10-3 and TRBJ2-5; D is perhaps TRBD2 (5 bases). Looked up from germline, CDR1 is ENHRY and CDR2 is SYGVKD. The V end was cut by 11 bases, the J end by 5 bases, with 15 bases between. This CDR3 spans 12 amino acids.

Comments on this clonotype: A much larger clone lies a single base off, so this may be a read error. The chain recombines TRBV6-5 with TRBJ2-1; 7 positions agree with TRBD1. With V trimmed by 7 bases and J by 9 bases, 9 bases remained unmatched. Germline lookup yields CDR1 MNHEY and CDR2 SVGAGI. This CDR3 region has 13 residues. CDR3 residues: CASKVGQRSEQFF. The CDR3, as DNA: TGTGCCAGCAAGGTGGGACAGAGATCTGAGCAGTTCTTC.

This clonotype has only a few counts. The V and J genes are TRBV5-6 and TRBJ1-1; a possible D gene is TRBD1 (5 bases). The germline V gene encodes CDR1 SGHDT and CDR2 YYEEEE. This CDR3 is 12 amino acids long. The V end was cut by 0 bases, the J end by 10 bases, with 10 bases between. CDR3 region: CASSLGDYGAFF. The CDR3 DNA reads TGTGCCAGCAGCTTGGGGGACTACGGAGCTTTCTTT. Based on the CDR3 plus reference TRBV5-6 and TRBJ1-1, the full variable domain is DAGVTQSPTHLIKTRGQQVTLRCSPKSGHDTVSWYQQALGQGPQFIFQYYEEEERQRGNFPDRFSGHQFPNYSSELNVNALLLGDSALYLCASSLGDYGAFFGQGTRLTVV.

In its sample, this clonotype was seen many times. The rearrangement uses TRBV20-1 and TRBJ1-5, with a weak D call TRBD1 (5 bases). The CDR3 runs 15 residues. V lost 6 bases to trimming and J lost 2 bases, with 17 bases between them. Germline CDR1 reads DFQATT; CDR2 reads SNEGSKA (reference sequence). The CDR3 region is CSARRFGAGNQPQHF. DNA for the CDR3: TGCAGTGCCCGTCGGTTTGGGGCAGGCAATCAGCCCCAGCATTTT.

This rearrangement joins TRBV28 to TRBJ2-1; 9 bases map to TRBD2. The V gene end was trimmed by 3 bases and the J gene end by 6 bases; junction bases not matched to a gene: 6. CDR3 length equals 15 residues. Germline-derived CDR1 and CDR2 are MDHEN and SYDVKM. The CDR3 region is CASSLALAGSNEQFF. Here the CDR3 DNA reads TGTGCCAGCAGTTTGGCCCTAGCGGGGAGCAATGAGCAGTTCTTC. Full variable domain (outside the CDR3, taken from reference TRBV28 and TRBJ2-1): DVKVTQSSRYLVKRTGEKVFLECVQDMDHENMFWYRQDPGLGLRLIYFSYDVKMKEKGDIPEGYSVSREKKERFSLILESASTNQTSMYLCASSLALAGSNEQFFGPGTRLTVL.

This clonotype has a count of ten or more. The chain uses TRBV7-8 and TRBJ2-3; D gene ambiguous. CDR3 size: 14 residues. Between the trimmed V and J ends, which lost 5 bases and 6 bases, there was a span of 15 bases. Germline V gene data show CDR1 as SGHVS and CDR2 as FQNEAQ. The CDR3 sequence is CASSPRRGADTQYF. In nucleotides, the CDR3 is TGTGCCAGCAGCCCCCGTCGCGGCGCGGATACGCAGTATTTT.

This clonotype showed up just a few times. A read error may account for a junction end that differs from germline. The CDR3 nucleotides read TGTGCCGGCAGCTTATCGGCAGGGGACTACGAGCAGTACTTC. Residues: CAGSLSAGDYEQYF. V usage is TRBV7-2 and J usage is TRBJ2-4, with D perhaps TRBD1 (6 bases). The last part of the DNA fits TRBJ2-7 better; the J call may be wrong. Germline CDR1 SGHTA, CDR2 FQGNSA. The CDR3 contains 14 residues.

The CDR3, as DNA: TGTGCCAGCAGCCCCAGAGGGACAGGGGGACAGTTCTTC. The encoded protein is CASSPRGTGGQFF. The chain carries TRBV7-8 and TRBJ2-1, with TRBD1 identical over 11 bases. Germline V gene data show CDR1 as SGHVS and CDR2 as FQNEAQ. Germline trimming cut 5 bases from V and 13 bases from J; bases unmatched to any gene: 7. The CDR3 has 13 residues.

This clonotype was seen at least ten times. The gene calls are TRBV9 and TRBJ1-2; a possible D gene is TRBD1 (6 bases). CDR1 and CDR2 from the germline V gene are SGDLS and YYNGEE. V lost 4 bases to trimming and J lost 4 bases, with 14 bases between them. There are 14 residues in the CDR3. The DNA for the CDR3 is TGTGCCAGCAGCTTAGAGGGGGTCCTCTATGGCTACACCTTC. Its translation is CASSLEGVLYGYTF.

At least ten counts were recorded for this clonotype. This chain links TRBV6-1 with TRBJ1-6; D unclear. CDR1 MNHNS and CDR2 SASEGT come from the germline V gene. Trimming took 4 bases from V and 1 from J, leaving 5 bases between them. The CDR3 extends over 14 amino acids. The CDR3 DNA is TGTGCCAGCAGTGGCAGATCCTATAATTCACCCCTCCACTTT. Translation: CASSGRSYNSPLHF.

J is TRBJ2-1 and V is TRBV7-3; maybe TRBD1 (5 bases). This CDR3 region has 16 residues. With 2 bases removed from V and 2 bases from J, the gap between germline ends came to 13 bases. The germline gives CDR1 SGHTA, CDR2 FQGTGA. This CDR3 reads CASSLEGASPYNEQFF. The CDR3 bases are TGTGCCAGCAGCTTAGAAGGGGCCAGCCCCTACAATGAGCAGTTCTTC. The full variable domain, its missing parts supplied by reference TRBV7-3 and TRBJ2-1, is GAGVSQTPSNKVTEKGKYVELRCDPISGHTALYWYRQSLGQGPEFLIYFQGTGAADDSGLPNDRFFAVRPEGSVSTLKIQRTERGDSAVYLCASSLEGASPYNEQFFGPGTRLTVL.

A note on this clonotype: A much larger clone differs from this one at a single base, so this may be a read error. The V gene is TRBV6-5, the J gene TRBJ2-1, with D hard to call. Trimming left V 5 bases short and J 11 bases short, with 13 bases between. The germline gives CDR1 MNHEY, CDR2 SVGAGI. The CDR3 loop spans 12 amino acids. The CDR3 loop reads CASSLGSVKQFF. In nucleotides, the CDR3 is TGTGCCAGCAGTCTCGGTTCGGTGAAGCAGTTCTTC.

The chain is built from TRBV7-2 and TRBJ2-3, with 7 bases identical to TRBD2. The trim removed 4 bases at V and 7 bases at J, leaving 8 bases unmatched. This CDR3 spans 14 amino acids. Germline CDR1 reads SGHTA; CDR2 reads FQGNSA. This CDR3 is CASSSTRGGNTQYF. CDR3 in DNA: TGTGCCAGCAGCTCCACTAGGGGAGGGAATACGCAGTATTTT.

V gene TRBV6-1 combines with J gene TRBJ1-5; D remains ambiguous. Germline values: CDR1 MNHNS, CDR2 SASEGT. The CDR3 contains 14 residues. Trimming shortened V by 10 bases and J by 0 bases, and 13 bases separated the two germline ends. The CDR3 protein is CAIRRTDSNQPQHF. As DNA, the CDR3 is TGTGCCATTCGACGGACCGATAGCAATCAGCCCCAGCATTTT.

V is TRBV7-2 and J is TRBJ2-2, with D perhaps TRBD2 (5 bases). The CDR3 sequence is 16 residues long. CDR1 is SGHTA and CDR2 is FQGNSA in the germline V gene. Trimming took 2 bases from V and 6 from J, leaving 16 bases between them. The CDR3 nucleotides read TGTGCCAGCAGCTTATATTTCGGGTACGGGGCCGGGGAGCTGTTTTTT. Encoded protein: CASSLYFGYGAGELFF.

This clonotype has just a few counts. Written as DNA, the CDR3 is TGTGCCAGCAGCTTAGAAGTTTCAGACTACGAGCAGTACTTC. Translation gives CASSLEVSDYEQYF. V gene TRBV7-2 combines with J gene TRBJ2-7; D remains unclear. This CDR3 contains 14 residues. Per the germline V gene, CDR1 is SGHTA and CDR2 is FQGNSA. The V and J ends lost 1 base and 3 bases respectively, with 10 bases between them.

The V gene is TRBV29-1, the J gene TRBJ2-7, with D maybe TRBD2 (6 bases). V gave up 4 bases and J gave up 5 bases, with 12 bases separating them. The CDR3 totals 12 residues. The germline CDR1 and CDR2 sequences are SQVTM and ANQGSEA. The CDR3 protein is CSVVGGINEQYF. CDR3 coding DNA: TGCAGCGTTGTGGGGGGAATTAACGAGCAGTACTTC.

This chain links TRBV25-1 with TRBJ1-1, with D perhaps TRBD1 (6 bases). Between the trimmed V and J ends, which lost 5 bases and 4 bases, there was a span of 14 bases. There are 14 residues in the CDR3. Germline assignment: CDR1 MGHDK and CDR2 SYGVNS. CDR3 bases: TGTGCCAGCAGTCCATTCAAAGGGGGCACTGAAGCTTTCTTT. Its translation: CASSPFKGGTEAFF.

The table lists this clonotype with a few counts. V is TRBV29-1 and J is TRBJ2-5; 7 nucleotides match TRBD2. CDR1 and CDR2 from the germline V gene are SQVTM and ANQGSEA. The CDR3 has 13 residues. The V and J ends lost 3 bases and 11 bases, in that order; junction bases with no gene match: 12. The CDR3 coding sequence is TGCAGCGTTGAGGGCAGGCGGGGGTATGAGCAGTACTTC. Residues: CSVEGRRGYEQYF.

The table lists this clonotype with many counts. The V call is TRBV7-9, the J call TRBJ2-7; no definite D call. CDR1 is SEHNR, CDR2 FQNEAQ, per germline (reference sequence). Deletions cut 1 base from V and 2 bases from J, with 9 bases between. This CDR3 has 14 amino acids. In nucleotides, the CDR3 is TGTGCCAGCAGCTTAGTGTTCCCCCCCTACGAGCAGTACTTC. Protein product: CASSLVFPPYEQYF. Variable domain in full (rest from reference TRBV7-9 and TRBJ2-7): DTGVSQNPRHKITKRGQNVTFRCDPISEHNRLYWYRQTLGQGPEFLTYFQNEAQLEKSRLLSDRFSAERPKGSFSTLEIQRTEQGDSAMYLCASSLVFPPYEQYFGPGTRLTVT.

The chain has TRBV2 and TRBJ2-3; 8 bases are shared with TRBD1. This CDR3 has 16 amino acids. Looked up from germline, CDR1 is SNHLY and CDR2 is FYNNEI. Trimming at V came to 5 bases and at J to 2 bases, leaving 9 bases not matched to a gene. The CDR3 DNA sequence: TGTGCCAGCAGTCGACAGGGGATGCCCTCCACAGATACGCAGTATTTT. Translated: CASSRQGMPSTDTQYF.